The entry below gives a single TCR beta chain sequence along with its context. The method was immunoSEQ multiplex PCR; TCRdb's version includes in-frame clones alone and lacks a portion of them. Counted here are fewer than 100,000 clones, around 75% occurring once; the ten biggest clones make up 24%. The sample originates from a study of blood T cell repertoires in COVID-19. Study-wide context: The United States, Italy and Spain supplied acute and convalescent COVID-19 samples. In each case, the material was cDNA or gDNA derived from T cells, B-cell-depleted T cells, or PBMCs.

This clonotype was sampled from a human donor in a cohort sampled during active COVID-19. The sample consisted of peripheral blood.

CDR3 loop: CASRLAGGEETQYF. As DNA, the CDR3 is TGTGCCAGTAGACTAGCGGGAGGGGAAGAGACCCAGTACTTC. The chain has TRBV19 and TRBJ2-5, with 13 bases that match TRBD2. V shed 6 bases, J shed 3 bases, and the junction held 1 base outside the gene matches. The CDR3 extends over 14 amino acids. Germline V gene sequence: CDR1 LNHDA, CDR2 SQIVND (reference sequence).